The present T cell receptor beta chain was sequenced within a study of T cells in Graves' hyperthyroidism and ophthalmopathy. Researchers took RNA transcripts and amplified the TCR beta CDR3 regions from them. Primed by the HTBI set, a first-round RT-PCR was run on the TCR CDR3. TCRdb reprocessed the multiplex PCR reads via MiXCR and lists one record per CDR3 protein. The profile shows about 560,000 distinct CDR3 sequences, about a sixth of them singletons. With a duration under 2 months, the hyperthyroidism was newly diagnosed in patients aged 18 to 65. Exclusion of a patient resulted from uncontrolled infection, other autoimmune disease, pregnancy or lactation. The clonotype comes from a woman between 18 and 30 years old with Graves' hyperthyroidism. Material for sequencing was blood.

CDR3 protein: CSATSGSHNEQFF. The CDR3, as DNA: TGCAGTGCGACTAGCGGGAGCCACAATGAGCAGTTCTTC. The chain combines TRBV20-1 with TRBJ2-1; 12 bases agree with TRBD2. The V and J ends lost 6 bases and 5 bases, in that order; junction bases with no gene match: 2. Germline values: CDR1 DFQATT, CDR2 SNEGSKA (reference sequence). This CDR3 comprises 13 residues.